This paragraph covers one TCR beta chain sequence. Its antigen remains unknown. This specimen comes from a study of T cell responses to AZD1222 COVID-19 vaccine. General observations from the study: Without day 14 samples, only post-peak T cell repertoires were studied. With two AZD1222 doses given, Spike-specific TCR breadth and depth both rose. There were mostly white British donors and more females than males, and clonal diversity was possibly underestimated.

Clones were sequenced by immunoSEQ multiplex PCR, and TCRdb holds only the in-frame ones, with some missing. This sample carries 170,000 or so clones, around nine tenths of them seen once, and the ten largest clones take around 1.5%. Trimming took 4 bases from V and 7 from J, leaving 17 bases between them. Germline values: CDR1 SGHNT, CDR2 YYREEE (reference sequence). The CDR3 runs 14 residues. The source is an adult in good health. The genes are TRBV5-4 and TRBJ1-2; D is perhaps TRBD1 (6 bases). Here the sequenced sample was peripheral blood, taken on day 0 of AZD1222 vaccination. The chain's CDR3 is CASSEIYRDTGYTF. The CDR3 region has the DNA TGTGCCAGCAGCGAGATTTACAGGGACACTGGCTACACCTTC.